Listed below are T cell receptor beta chains from one sample, sequenced in a study of breast tumors, draining lymph nodes, adjacent tissues. TCRdb ran MiXCR on the multiplex PCR reads and lists one entry per CDR3 protein. The data contain approximately 130,000 distinct CDR3 sequences, around 20% of them singletons. Sequenced sample: axillary lymph node tissue. Receptors originate from a female donor with breast cancer. Some clones in this sample may be carry-over from other donors' samples. Each CDR3 is given with its conserved first and last residue. D genes are given only for firm matches. A clone size is listed for some rows: how often the clone was seen (once, few, many), or a class if it is expanded.

D gene: TRBD2; clone size: many; V gene: TRBV12-3/TRBV12-4; J gene: TRBJ2-3; CDR3 DNA: TGTGCCAGCAGGGTAGCGGGAGAGCATAGTACGCAGTATTTT; CDR3 protein: CASRVAGEHSTQYF
D gene: NA; clone size: many; V gene: TRBV25-1; J gene: TRBJ1-6; CDR3 DNA: TGTGCCAGCAGTGAATATACCTTGGCCCCCCTCCACTTT; CDR3 protein: CASSEYTLAPLHF
D gene: NA; clone size: NA; V gene: TRBV7-8; J gene: TRBJ2-1; CDR3 DNA: TGTGCCAGCAGCTTAGGTTTAGGGGGCGGGAGGAGCTCCTACGATGGGCAGTTCTTC; CDR3 protein: CASSLGLGGGRSSYDGQFF
D gene: TRBD1; clone size: many; V gene: TRBV12-3/TRBV12-4; J gene: TRBJ1-3; CDR3 DNA: TGTGCCAGCTCCCTAAACACGGGACAGCTTTACTCTGGAAACACCATATATTTT; CDR3 protein: CASSLNTGQLYSGNTIYF
D gene: NA; clone size: NA; V gene: TRBV27; J gene: TRBJ1-5; CDR3 DNA: TGTGCCAGCAGTCCGTGGGGCAGGGATAATAAGCCCCAGCATTTT; CDR3 protein: CASSPWGRDNKPQHF
D gene: NA; clone size: once; V gene: TRBV4-2; J gene: TRBJ1-2; CDR3 DNA: TGTGCCAGCAGCCGAGGAGGTGGGGGCGGTGGCTACACCTTC; CDR3 protein: CASSRGGGGGGYTF
D gene: NA; clone size: NA; V gene: TRBV6-6; J gene: TRBJ1-1; CDR3 DNA: TGTGCCAGCACCGATCGGCAGGTGAACACTGAAGCTTTCTTT; CDR3 protein: CASTDRQVNTEAFF
D gene: TRBD2; clone size: few; V gene: TRBV4-1; J gene: TRBJ2-1; CDR3 DNA: TGCGCCAGCAGCCAGCCCCCGGGACTAGAAGGAAATGAGCAGTTCTTC; CDR3 protein: CASSQPPGLEGNEQFF
D gene: NA; clone size: many; V gene: TRBV10-1; J gene: TRBJ2-1; CDR3 DNA: TGCGCCAGCAGTGAGTCGGCCCGCACCAATGAGCAGTTCTTC; CDR3 protein: CASSESARTNEQFF
D gene: TRBD2; clone size: many; V gene: TRBV2; J gene: TRBJ2-1; CDR3 DNA: TGTGCCAGCAGGAGCGGGAGGCGCTACAATGAGCAGTTCTTC; CDR3 protein: CASRSGRRYNEQFF